A single sample is the source of the 14 T cell receptor beta chains below, sequenced in a study of control samples from healthy donors and cancer patients. The method was immunoSEQ multiplex PCR; TCRdb's version includes in-frame clones alone and lacks a portion of them. The sample has around 110,000 clones; roughly nine tenths are singletons. The source material was PBMCs. The receptors here all came from a woman between 45 and 60 years old with colorectal cancer.

The J gene is TRBJ2-7, the V gene TRBV5-1; 9 bases agree with TRBD1. The J segment lost 4 bases and the V segment lost 4 bases, leaving 6 bases of the junction unmatched. Per germline, CDR1 SGHRS and CDR2 YFSETQ. This CDR3 has 14 residues. CDR3 sequence (DNA): TGCGCCAGCAGCCGAGTCGACAGGGGGTACGAGCAGTACTTC. As protein: CASSRVDRGYEQYF.

The gene calls are TRBV6-5 and TRBJ2-7, with D possibly matching TRBD1 (6 bases). Germline-derived CDR1 and CDR2 are MNHEY and SVGAGI. The germline V and J ends were trimmed by 5 bases and 6 bases, with 11 bases remaining between them. The CDR3 has 12 residues. The CDR3 loop reads CASSSRGPEQYF. CDR3 nucleotides: TGTGCCAGCAGTAGCAGGGGTCCCGAGCAGTACTTC.

The chain is built from TRBV18 and TRBJ2-7, with D perhaps matching TRBD1 (5 bases). V was clipped by 3 bases and J by 2 bases, with 5 bases between them. In germline, CDR1 is KGHSH, CDR2 LQKENI. This CDR3 contains 12 residues. CDR3 amino acids: CASSPDTYEQYF. CDR3 nucleotide sequence: TGTGCCAGCTCACCGGACACCTACGAGCAGTACTTC.

This rearrangement joins TRBV3-1 (or the pseudogene TRBV3-2) to TRBJ1-1; 9 positions match TRBD1. Germline V lookup: CDR1 LGHDT, CDR2 YNNKEL (reference sequence). The CDR3 runs to 13 residues. V trimming: 6 bases; J trimming: 4 bases; junction bases outside the gene matches: 3. The CDR3 region has the DNA TGTGCCAGCAGTAGGACAGGGGCCACTGAAGCTTTCTTT. This gives the protein CASSRTGATEAFF.

The chain has TRBV19 and TRBJ2-1; D is possibly TRBD2 (6 bases). This CDR3 has 15 amino acids. The germline CDR1 and CDR2 sequences are LNHDA and SQIVND (reference sequence). Trimming shortened V by 3 bases and J by 9 bases, and 18 bases separated the two germline ends. The CDR3 DNA reads as TGTGCCAGTAGTATCGGGTACGGAGGGAGTGGTGAGCAGTTCTTC. As protein: CASSIGYGGSGEQFF.

The chain carries TRBV27 and TRBJ1-6; D uncertain. Germline V gene data show CDR1 as MNHEY and CDR2 as SMNVEV (reference sequence). This CDR3 has 16 residues. V dropped 2 bases and J dropped 7 bases, with 15 bases sitting between them. CDR3 DNA sequence: TGTGCCAGCAGTTTAAGGCGGGTAATTGAGAATTCACCCCTCCACTTT. It specifies CASSLRRVIENSPLHF.

J is TRBJ2-3 and V is TRBV6-1, with D perhaps TRBD1 (5 bases). V dropped 1 base and J dropped 1 base, with 15 bases sitting between them. Germline V lookup: CDR1 MNHNS, CDR2 SASEGT. This CDR3 has 17 amino acids. The CDR3 spells CASSEDLGAFGTDTQYF. CDR3 in DNA: TGTGCCAGCAGTGAAGATCTAGGGGCTTTCGGCACAGATACGCAGTATTTT.

The chain is built from TRBV5-1 and TRBJ2-5, with D maybe TRBD1 (6 bases). There are 14 residues in the CDR3. V lost 1 base to trimming and J lost 1 base, with 8 bases between them. Germline CDR1 reads SGHRS; CDR2 reads YFSETQ. The CDR3 nucleotides are TGCGCCAGCAGCTTGAACAGGGCCCAAGAGACCCAGTACTTC. It codes for CASSLNRAQETQYF.

The genes are TRBV28 and TRBJ2-7, with TRBD2 matching 8 bases. V lost 6 bases to trimming and J lost 3 bases; unmatched junction nucleotides: 7. In germline, CDR1 is MDHEN, CDR2 SYDVKM. The length of the CDR3 is 14 residues. DNA for the CDR3: TGTGCCAGCAGCTTCCTAGGGACTAGCTACGAGCAGTACTTC. It specifies CASSFLGTSYEQYF.

The rearrangement links TRBV29-1 to TRBJ1-2; no firm D call. The CDR3 loop spans 13 amino acids. V gave up 4 bases and J gave up 3 bases, with 12 bases separating them. CDR1 is SQVTM, CDR2 ANQGSEA, per germline. The CDR3 bases are TGCAGCGTTGTTTCTGGGAATTACTATGGCTACACCTTC. Translated: CSVVSGNYYGYTF.

The chain links TRBV15 to TRBJ1-2; D is unclear. The CDR3 has 15 amino acids. Germline V CDR1 and CDR2: LNHNV, YYDKDF (reference sequence). V was shortened by 3 bases and J by 2 bases, with 13 bases between the two germline ends. The CDR3 sequence: CATSSSWTENYGYTF. The CDR3 DNA sequence: TGTGCCACCAGCAGTAGTTGGACGGAAAACTATGGCTACACCTTC.

As concerns this clone: Other DNA sequences in the same sample also yield this CDR3. The V and J genes are TRBV2 and TRBJ2-2; 7 nucleotides match TRBD1. Germline V lookup: CDR1 SNHLY, CDR2 FYNNEI. Trimming cost V 4 bases and J 1 base; bases outside gene matches: 3. The CDR3 loop spans 15 amino acids. The chain's CDR3 is CASSVRTGNTGELFF. The CDR3 coding sequence is TGTGCCAGCAGTGTTAGGACAGGGAACACCGGGGAGCTGTTTTTT.

This clone came up once. V and J are TRBV19 and TRBJ1-5; D is undetermined. This CDR3 has 14 amino acids. Trimming removed 6 bases at V and 2 bases at J, with 11 bases between. The germline gives CDR1 LNHDA, CDR2 SQIVND (reference sequence). The CDR3 DNA reads as TGTGCCAGTAGGGTGGATATGGGCAATCAGCCCCAGCATTTT. Protein sequence: CASRVDMGNQPQHF.

V is TRBV7-9 and J is TRBJ1-4, with D perhaps TRBD1 (6 bases). Deletions cut 6 bases from V and 1 base from J, with 9 bases between. CDR1 is SEHNR, CDR2 FQNEAQ, per germline (reference sequence). This CDR3 spans 14 amino acids. The CDR3 reads CASRLQGTNEKLFF. The DNA for the CDR3 is TGTGCCAGCAGATTACAGGGAACTAATGAAAAACTGTTTTTT.